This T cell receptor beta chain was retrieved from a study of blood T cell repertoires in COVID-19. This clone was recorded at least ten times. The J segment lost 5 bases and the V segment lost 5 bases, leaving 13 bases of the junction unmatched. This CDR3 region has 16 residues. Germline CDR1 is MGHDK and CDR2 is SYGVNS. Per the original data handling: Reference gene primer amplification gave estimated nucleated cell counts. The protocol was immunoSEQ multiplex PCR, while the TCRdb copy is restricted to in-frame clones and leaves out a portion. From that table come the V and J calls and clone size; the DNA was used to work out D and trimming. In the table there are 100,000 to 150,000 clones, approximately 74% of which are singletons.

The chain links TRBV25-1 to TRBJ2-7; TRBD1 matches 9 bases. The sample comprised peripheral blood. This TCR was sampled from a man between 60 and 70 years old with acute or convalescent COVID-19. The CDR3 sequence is CASSPIAGTGSDEQYF. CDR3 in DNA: TGTGCCAGCAGTCCCATCGCGGGGACAGGGAGCGACGAGCAGTACTTC.